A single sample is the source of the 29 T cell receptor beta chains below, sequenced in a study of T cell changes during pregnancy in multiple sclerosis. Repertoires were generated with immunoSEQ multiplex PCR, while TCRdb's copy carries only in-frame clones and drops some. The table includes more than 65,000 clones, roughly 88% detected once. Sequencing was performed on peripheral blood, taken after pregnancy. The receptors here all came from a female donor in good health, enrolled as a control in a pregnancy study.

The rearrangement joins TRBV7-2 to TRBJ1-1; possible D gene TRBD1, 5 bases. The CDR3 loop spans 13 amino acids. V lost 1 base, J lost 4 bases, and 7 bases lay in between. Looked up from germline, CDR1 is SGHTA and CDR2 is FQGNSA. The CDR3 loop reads CASSLGGGTEAFF. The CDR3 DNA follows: TGTGCCAGCAGCTTAGGGGGGGGCACTGAAGCTTTCTTT.

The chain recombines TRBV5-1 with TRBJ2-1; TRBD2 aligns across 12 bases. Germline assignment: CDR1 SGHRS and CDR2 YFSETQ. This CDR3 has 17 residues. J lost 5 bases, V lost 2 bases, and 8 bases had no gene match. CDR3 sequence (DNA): TGCGCCAGCAGCTTAGGGACAGGACTAGCGGGACACAATGAGCAGTTCTTC. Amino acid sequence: CASSLGTGLAGHNEQFF.

This CDR3 is CASSSSRGYNEQFF. The DNA of the CDR3 is TGTGCCAGCAGCTCATCTCGGGGGTACAATGAGCAGTTCTTC. The chain recombines TRBV13 with TRBJ2-1, with D possibly being TRBD2 (6 bases). Deletions cut 4 bases from V and 4 bases from J, with 11 bases between. Per germline, CDR1 PRHDT and CDR2 FYEKMQ (reference sequence). The CDR3 sequence is 14 residues long.

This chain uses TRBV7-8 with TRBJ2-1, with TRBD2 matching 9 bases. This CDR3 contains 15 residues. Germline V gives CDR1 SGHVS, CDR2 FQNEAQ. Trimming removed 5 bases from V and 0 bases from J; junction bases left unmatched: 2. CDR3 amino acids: CASSPSGISYNEQFF. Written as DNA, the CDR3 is TGTGCCAGCAGCCCTAGCGGGATCTCCTACAATGAGCAGTTCTTC. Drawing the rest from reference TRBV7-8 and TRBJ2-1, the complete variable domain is GAGVSQSPRYKVAKRGQDVALRCDPISGHVSLFWYQQALGQGPEFLTYFQNEAQLDKSGLPSDRFFAERPEGSVSTLKIQRTQQEDSAVYLCASSPSGISYNEQFFGPGTRLTVL.

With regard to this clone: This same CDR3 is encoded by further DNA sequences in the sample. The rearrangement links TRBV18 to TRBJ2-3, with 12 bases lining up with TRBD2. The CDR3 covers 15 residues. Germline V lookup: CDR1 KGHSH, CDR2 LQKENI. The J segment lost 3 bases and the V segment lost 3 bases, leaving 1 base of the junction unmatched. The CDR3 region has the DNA TGTGCCAGCTCACCTGGACTAGCGGGGACAGATACGCAGTATTTT. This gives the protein CASSPGLAGTDTQYF.

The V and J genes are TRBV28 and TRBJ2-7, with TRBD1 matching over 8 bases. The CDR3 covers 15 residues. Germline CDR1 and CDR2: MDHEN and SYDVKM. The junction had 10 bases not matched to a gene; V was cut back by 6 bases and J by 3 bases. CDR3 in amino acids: CASSDPTGANYEQYF. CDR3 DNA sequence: TGTGCCAGCAGCGACCCGACAGGGGCGAACTACGAGCAGTACTTC.

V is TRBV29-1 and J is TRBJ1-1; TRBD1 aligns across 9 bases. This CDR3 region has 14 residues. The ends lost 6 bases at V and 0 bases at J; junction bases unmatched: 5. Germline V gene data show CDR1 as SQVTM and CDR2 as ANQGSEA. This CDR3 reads CSVERTGVNTEAFF. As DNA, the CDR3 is TGCAGCGTGGAAAGGACAGGGGTGAACACTGAAGCTTTCTTT. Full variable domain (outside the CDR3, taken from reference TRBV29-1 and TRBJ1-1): SAVISQKPSRDICQRGTSLTIQCQVDSQVTMMFWYRQQPGQSLTLIATANQGSEATYESGFVIDKFPISRPNLTFSTLTVSNMSPEDSSIYLCSVERTGVNTEAFFGQGTRLTVV.

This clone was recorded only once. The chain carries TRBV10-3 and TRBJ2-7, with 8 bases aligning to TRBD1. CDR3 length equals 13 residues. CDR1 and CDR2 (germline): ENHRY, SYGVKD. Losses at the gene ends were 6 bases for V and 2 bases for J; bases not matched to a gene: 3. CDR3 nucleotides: TGTGCCATCAGCGAGGGACAGGCCTACGAGCAGTACTTC. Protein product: CAISEGQAYEQYF.

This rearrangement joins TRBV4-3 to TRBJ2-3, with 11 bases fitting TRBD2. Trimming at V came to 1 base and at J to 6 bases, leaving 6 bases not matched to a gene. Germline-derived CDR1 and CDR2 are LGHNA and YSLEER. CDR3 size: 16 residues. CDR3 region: CASSQGPSGGRDTQYF. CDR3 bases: TGCGCCAGCAGCCAAGGACCTAGCGGGGGGCGGGATACGCAGTATTTT.

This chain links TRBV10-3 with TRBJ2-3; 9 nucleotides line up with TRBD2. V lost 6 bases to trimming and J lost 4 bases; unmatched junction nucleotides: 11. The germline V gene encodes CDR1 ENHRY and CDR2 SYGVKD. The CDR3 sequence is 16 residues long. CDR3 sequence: CAISAIGGGVSDTQYF. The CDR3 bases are TGTGCCATCAGCGCCATTGGCGGGGGGGTATCAGATACGCAGTATTTT.

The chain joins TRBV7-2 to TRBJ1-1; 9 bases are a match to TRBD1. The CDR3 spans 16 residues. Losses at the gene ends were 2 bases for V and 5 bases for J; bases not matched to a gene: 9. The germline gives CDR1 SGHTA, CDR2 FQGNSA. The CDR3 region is CASSLLFGTGHTEAFF. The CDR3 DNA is TGTGCCAGCAGCTTATTATTTGGGACAGGGCATACTGAAGCTTTCTTT.

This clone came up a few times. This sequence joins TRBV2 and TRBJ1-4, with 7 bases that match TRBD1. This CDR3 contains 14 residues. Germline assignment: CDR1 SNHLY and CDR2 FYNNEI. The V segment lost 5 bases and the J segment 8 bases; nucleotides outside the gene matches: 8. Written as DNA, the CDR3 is TGTGCCAGCAGTCCGACAGGGCTAGGCGAAAAACTGTTTTTT. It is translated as CASSPTGLGEKLFF.

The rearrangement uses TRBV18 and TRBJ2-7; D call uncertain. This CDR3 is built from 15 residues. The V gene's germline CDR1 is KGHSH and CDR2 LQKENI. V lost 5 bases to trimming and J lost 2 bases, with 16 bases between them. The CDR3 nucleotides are TGTGCCAGCTCAGAGGAACTGCCATCGACCTACGAGCAGTACTTC. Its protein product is CASSEELPSTYEQYF. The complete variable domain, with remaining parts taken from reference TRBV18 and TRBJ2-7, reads NAGVMQNPRHLVRRRGQEARLRCSPMKGHSHVYWYRQLPEEGLKFMVYLQKENIIDESGMPKERFSAEFPKEGPSILRIQQVVRGDSAAYFCASSEELPSTYEQYFGPGTRLTVT.

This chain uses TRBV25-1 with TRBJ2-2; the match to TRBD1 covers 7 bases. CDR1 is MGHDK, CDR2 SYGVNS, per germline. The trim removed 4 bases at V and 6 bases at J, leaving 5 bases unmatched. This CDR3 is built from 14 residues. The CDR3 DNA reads TGTGCCAGCAGTGTACAGGGGCGGGCCGGGGAGCTGTTTTTT. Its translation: CASSVQGRAGELFF.

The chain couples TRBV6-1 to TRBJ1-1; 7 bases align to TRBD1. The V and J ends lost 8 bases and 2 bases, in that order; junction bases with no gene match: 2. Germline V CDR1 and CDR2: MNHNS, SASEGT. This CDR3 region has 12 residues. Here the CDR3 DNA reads TGTGCCAGCGGACAGGCTAACACTGAAGCTTTCTTT. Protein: CASGQANTEAFF.

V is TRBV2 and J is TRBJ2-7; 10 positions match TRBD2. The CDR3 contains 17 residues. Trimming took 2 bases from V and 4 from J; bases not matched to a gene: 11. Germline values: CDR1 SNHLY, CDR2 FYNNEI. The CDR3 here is CASSERLAGARVYEQYF. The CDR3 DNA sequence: TGTGCCAGCAGTGAACGGCTAGCGGGGGCTCGGGTTTACGAGCAGTACTTC.

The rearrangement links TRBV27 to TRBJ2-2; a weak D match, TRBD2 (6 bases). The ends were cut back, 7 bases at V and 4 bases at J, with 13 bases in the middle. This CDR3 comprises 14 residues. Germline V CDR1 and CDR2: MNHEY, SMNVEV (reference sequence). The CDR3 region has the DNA TGTGCCAGCAACGGAGGGGAGGTCACCGGGGAGCTGTTTTTT. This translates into CASNGGEVTGELFF.

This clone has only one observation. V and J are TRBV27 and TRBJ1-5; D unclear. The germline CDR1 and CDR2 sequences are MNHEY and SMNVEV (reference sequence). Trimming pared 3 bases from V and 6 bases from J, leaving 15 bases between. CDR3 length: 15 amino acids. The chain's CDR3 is CASSFLSPSGQPQHF. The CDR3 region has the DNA TGTGCCAGCAGTTTCTTATCCCCCTCCGGTCAGCCCCAGCATTTT.

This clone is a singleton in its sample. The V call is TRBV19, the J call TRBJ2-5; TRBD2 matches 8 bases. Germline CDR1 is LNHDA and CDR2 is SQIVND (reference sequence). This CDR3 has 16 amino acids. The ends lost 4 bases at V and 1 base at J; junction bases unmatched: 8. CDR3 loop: CASSRAAGAIQETQYF. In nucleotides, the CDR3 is TGTGCCAGTAGTAGGGCAGCGGGGGCCATCCAAGAGACCCAGTACTTC. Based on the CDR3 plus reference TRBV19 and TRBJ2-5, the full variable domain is DGGITQSPKYLFRKEGQNVTLSCEQNLNHDAMYWYRQDPGQGLRLIYYSQIVNDFQKGDIAEGYSVSREKKESFPLTVTSAQKNPTAFYLCASSRAAGAIQETQYFGPGTRLLVL.

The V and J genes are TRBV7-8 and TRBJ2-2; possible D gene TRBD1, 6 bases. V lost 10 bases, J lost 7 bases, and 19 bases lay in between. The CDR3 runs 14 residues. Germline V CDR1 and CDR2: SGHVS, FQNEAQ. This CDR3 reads CATFRQDRGGELFF. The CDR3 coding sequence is TGTGCCACCTTCCGACAGGACCGAGGCGGGGAGCTGTTTTTT.

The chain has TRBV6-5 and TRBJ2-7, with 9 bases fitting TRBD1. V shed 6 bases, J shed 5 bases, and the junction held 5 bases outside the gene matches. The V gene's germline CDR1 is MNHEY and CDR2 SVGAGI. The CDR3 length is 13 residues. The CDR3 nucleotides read TGTGCCAGCAGCTCGGACAGGGGCAACGAGCAGTACTTC. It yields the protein CASSSDRGNEQYF.

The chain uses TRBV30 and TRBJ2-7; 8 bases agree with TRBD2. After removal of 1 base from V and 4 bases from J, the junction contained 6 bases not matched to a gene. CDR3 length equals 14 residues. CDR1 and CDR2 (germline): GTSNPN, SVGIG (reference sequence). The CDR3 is CAWSAGLAGYEQYF. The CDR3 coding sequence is TGTGCCTGGAGTGCCGGACTAGCAGGGTACGAGCAGTACTTC.

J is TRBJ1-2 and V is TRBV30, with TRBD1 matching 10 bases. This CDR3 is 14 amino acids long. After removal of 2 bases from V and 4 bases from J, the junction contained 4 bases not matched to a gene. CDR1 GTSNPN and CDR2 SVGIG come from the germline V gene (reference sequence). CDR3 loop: CAWSRDRGGYGYTF. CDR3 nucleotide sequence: TGTGCCTGGAGTCGGGACAGGGGAGGCTATGGCTACACCTTC.

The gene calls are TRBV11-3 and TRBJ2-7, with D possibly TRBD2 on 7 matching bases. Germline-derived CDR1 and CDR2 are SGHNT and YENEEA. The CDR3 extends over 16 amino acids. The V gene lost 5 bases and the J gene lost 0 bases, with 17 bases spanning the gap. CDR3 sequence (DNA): TGTGCCAGCAGCCCCACACGGGGGGCTTACTCCTACGAGCAGTACTTC. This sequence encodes CASSPTRGAYSYEQYF.

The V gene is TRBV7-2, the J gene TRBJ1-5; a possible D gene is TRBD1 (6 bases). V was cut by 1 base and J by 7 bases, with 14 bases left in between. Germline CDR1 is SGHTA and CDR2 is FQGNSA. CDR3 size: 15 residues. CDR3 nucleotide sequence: TGTGCCAGCAGCTTAGTACAGGGCGTGGGGCAGCCCCAGCATTTT. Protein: CASSLVQGVGQPQHF.

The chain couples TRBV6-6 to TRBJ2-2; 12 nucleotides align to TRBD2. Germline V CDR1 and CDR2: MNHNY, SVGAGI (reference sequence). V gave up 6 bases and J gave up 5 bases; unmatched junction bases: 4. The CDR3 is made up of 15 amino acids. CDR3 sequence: CASRASGRGTGELFF. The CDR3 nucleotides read TGTGCCAGCAGGGCTAGCGGGAGGGGTACCGGGGAGCTGTTTTTT.

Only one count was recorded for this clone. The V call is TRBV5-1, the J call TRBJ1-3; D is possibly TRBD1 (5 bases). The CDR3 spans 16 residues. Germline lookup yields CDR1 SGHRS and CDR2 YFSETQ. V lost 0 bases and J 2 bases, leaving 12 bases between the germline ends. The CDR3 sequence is CASSLVAGQTGNTIYF. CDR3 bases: TGCGCCAGCAGCTTGGTGGCCGGACAAACTGGAAACACCATATATTTT.

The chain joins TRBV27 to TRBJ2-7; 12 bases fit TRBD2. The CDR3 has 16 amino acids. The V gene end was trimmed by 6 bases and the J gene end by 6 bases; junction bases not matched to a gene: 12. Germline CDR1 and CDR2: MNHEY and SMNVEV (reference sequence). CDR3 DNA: TGTGCCAGCAGCCGAACTAGCGGGGGGCCCAAGCTCGAGCAGTACTTC. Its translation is CASSRTSGGPKLEQYF.

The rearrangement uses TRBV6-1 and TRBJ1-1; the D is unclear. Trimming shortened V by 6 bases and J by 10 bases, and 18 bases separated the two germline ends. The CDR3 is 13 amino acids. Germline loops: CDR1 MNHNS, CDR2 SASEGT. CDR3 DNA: TGTGCCAGCAGAGAACCATTGGGCGTTTTAGCTTTCTTT. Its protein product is CASREPLGVLAFF.